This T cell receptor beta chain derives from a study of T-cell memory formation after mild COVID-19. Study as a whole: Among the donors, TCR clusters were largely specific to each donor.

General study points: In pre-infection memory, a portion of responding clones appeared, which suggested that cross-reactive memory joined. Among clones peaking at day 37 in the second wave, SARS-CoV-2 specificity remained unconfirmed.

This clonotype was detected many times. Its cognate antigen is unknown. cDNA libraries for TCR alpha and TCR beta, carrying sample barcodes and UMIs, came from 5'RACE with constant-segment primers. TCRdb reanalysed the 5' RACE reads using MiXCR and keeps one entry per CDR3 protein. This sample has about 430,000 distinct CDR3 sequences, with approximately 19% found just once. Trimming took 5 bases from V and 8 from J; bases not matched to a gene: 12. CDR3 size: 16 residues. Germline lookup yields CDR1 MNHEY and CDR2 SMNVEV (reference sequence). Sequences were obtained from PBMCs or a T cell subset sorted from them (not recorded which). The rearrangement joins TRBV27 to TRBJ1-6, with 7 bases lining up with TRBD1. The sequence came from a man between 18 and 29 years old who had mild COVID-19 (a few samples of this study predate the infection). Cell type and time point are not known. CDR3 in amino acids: CASSHSRDRRDSPLHF. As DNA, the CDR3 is TGTGCCAGCAGTCACTCGCGGGACAGAAGGGATTCACCCCTCCACTTT.